A selection of T cell receptor beta chains follows, all from one sample in a study of T cell repertoires in cytomegalovirus infection. No cognate antigen is known for these TCRs. Each CDR3 protein is one row after TCRdb ran MiXCR on the reads. Of about 270,000 distinct CDR3 sequences listed, less than 25% are singletons. Sequencing was performed on cultured PBMCs, taken from culture after CMV antigen stimulation. The receptors come from a human donor in good health (CMV status not recorded). Some clones in this sample may be carry-over from other donors' samples. Both conserved end residues are trimmed from each CDR3.

v_gene	j_gene	CDR3aa
TRBV9	TRBJ2-7	ASSVEQGVYEQY
TRBV6-1	TRBJ2-5	ASSEAGLGLETQY
TRBV7-2	TRBJ1-2	ASSLRRGVRYT
TRBV11-2	TRBJ2-1	ASSLSGAYNEQF
TRBV7-4	TRBJ2-3	ASSLCGTADTQY
TRBV12-3/TRBV12-4	TRBJ1-1	ASGGLRAF
TRBV11-2	TRBJ2-2	ASSSQGSNTGELF
TRBV4-3	TRBJ2-2	ASSQEAGIGPGELF
TRBV7-6	TRBJ2-1	ASSRRTDNEQF
TRBV12-3/TRBV12-4	TRBJ2-2	ASSFLGAGELF
TRBV4-2	TRBJ1-5	ASSQEGTARGQPQH
TRBV20-1	TRBJ2-2	SAERGTTNTGELF
TRBV27	TRBJ2-3	ASSFFPDLHTQY
TRBV24-1	TRBJ2-1	ATSDPTLRGPHHEQF
TRBV27	TRBJ2-5	ASSLTRDRGRSETQY
TRBV6-1	TRBJ2-1	ASSDRLAGAYNEQF
TRBV10-3	TRBJ2-1	AISVGTSGSNEQF
TRBV28	TRBJ2-7	ASSWGFGGALGEQY
TRBV6-2/TRBV6-3	TRBJ1-2	ASSFSENYGYT
TRBV20-1	TRBJ2-1	SAPRGGPRNEQF
TRBV19	TRBJ1-1	ASSMRPGQGLPEAF
TRBV7-2	TRBJ2-7	ASSSGQGVSYEQY
TRBV6-2/TRBV6-3	TRBJ1-5	ASSYSYRGRGQPQH
TRBV19	TRBJ2-2	ASSLPGLAGITGELF
TRBV20-1	TRBJ2-3	SARDPWTMGAEGTDTQY
TRBV13	TRBJ1-4	ASSPWGGAGEKLF
TRBV7-2	TRBJ2-3	ASSLIAGGMRGTQY
TRBV6-2/TRBV6-3	TRBJ2-5	ASNVRGRGETQY
TRBV7-6	TRBJ2-7	ASSAGGYEQY
TRBV7-9	TRBJ1-1	ASSLVISLEAF
TRBV27	TRBJ1-1	ASSWSWNTEAF
TRBV7-3	TRBJ2-1	ASSLLGTGGYDEQF
TRBV4-1	TRBJ1-3	ASSQDRTGSGNTIY
TRBV7-8	TRBJ1-2	ASSLGPGDGYT
TRBV20-1	TRBJ2-3	SARPGFSADTQY
TRBV7-8	TRBJ2-2	ASRGREDTGELF
TRBV6-2/TRBV6-3	TRBJ2-2	ASSYPLAGGGELF
TRBV5-1	TRBJ2-1	ASNGLAGAGEQF
TRBV7-9	TRBJ1-2	ASSLALQTKNYGYT
TRBV29-1	TRBJ2-3	SVVGQNTDTQY
TRBV28	TRBJ2-3	ASSAGRGGGTDTQY